Presented here are 12 T cell receptor beta chains from one specimen sequenced in a study of blood T cell repertoires in COVID-19. Sequencing was performed with immunoSEQ multiplex PCR; in TCRdb, only in-frame clones are kept and a portion is missing. The sample includes about 230,000 clones, 70% to 90% seen only once; the top ten take roughly 4.6%. Sequencing input: peripheral blood. The receptor set was obtained from a man between 45 and 60 years old with COVID-19, enrolled during active disease.

This chain joins TRBV7-2 and TRBJ1-2; 7 nucleotides agree with TRBD1. Trimming at V came to 2 bases and at J to 4 bases, leaving 4 bases not matched to a gene. The CDR3 covers 14 residues. The germline CDR1 and CDR2 sequences are SGHTA and FQGNSA. Here the CDR3 DNA reads TGTGCCAGCAGCTTATTTGGACAGGCCTATGGCTACACCTTC. Translating it yields CASSLFGQAYGYTF.

This clone appeared once. The chain recombines TRBV28 with TRBJ1-3; D ambiguous. The CDR3 runs 13 residues. V was trimmed by 8 bases and J by 7 bases, leaving 15 bases between them. Per the germline V gene, CDR1 is MDHEN and CDR2 is SYDVKM. The CDR3 DNA reads as TGTGCCAGCTCCACTGAAGCCCCTAACACCATATATTTT. This codes for CASSTEAPNTIYF.

This clone was detected a few times. The chain employs TRBV11-2 and TRBJ2-7; 14 bases align to TRBD2. Trimming at V came to 2 bases and at J to 2 bases, leaving 8 bases not matched to a gene. The CDR3 length is 18 residues. CDR1 is SGHAT and CDR2 is FQNNGV in the germline V gene. Written as DNA, the CDR3 is TGTGCCAGCAGCTTATCGGGGACTAGCGGGGGCCGAGCCTACGAGCAGTACTTC. Translated: CASSLSGTSGGRAYEQYF.

This clone was recorded only once. The chain is built from TRBV7-9 and TRBJ1-2; tentatively, D is TRBD1 (5 bases). Germline V gene sequence: CDR1 SEHNR, CDR2 FQNEAQ (reference sequence). The CDR3 loop spans 17 amino acids. Trimming took 1 base from V and 8 from J, leaving 23 bases between them. In DNA, the CDR3 is TGTGCCAGCAGCTTAGATTTCCCGAGTACAGGAGCTAGGGGCTACACCTTC. Encoded protein: CASSLDFPSTGARGYTF.

This clone was observed once. V usage is TRBV27 and J usage is TRBJ1-1; 9 positions agree with TRBD1. Germline assignment: CDR1 MNHEY and CDR2 SMNVEV (reference sequence). This CDR3 has 14 residues. Trimming at V came to 6 bases and at J to 3 bases, leaving 5 bases not matched to a gene. The CDR3 bases are TGTGCCAGCAGGAGGACAGGGGTGTACACTGAAGCTTTCTTT. It yields the protein CASRRTGVYTEAFF.

This clone was counted a few times. This chain links TRBV9 with TRBJ1-1; TRBD1 is a possible D gene (6 bases). Germline CDR1 reads SGDLS; CDR2 reads YYNGEE. Between the trimmed V and J ends, which lost 5 bases and 1 base, there was a span of 9 bases. The CDR3 extends over 13 amino acids. The CDR3 spells CASSMDRNTEAFF. The CDR3 DNA sequence: TGTGCCAGCAGTATGGACAGGAACACTGAAGCTTTCTTT.

V gene TRBV7-2 combines with J gene TRBJ1-3; perhaps TRBD1 as D (6 bases). The germline V gene has CDR1 SGHTA and CDR2 FQGNSA. The CDR3 contains 13 residues. V was shortened by 4 bases and J by 7 bases, with 11 bases between the two germline ends. CDR3 DNA sequence: TGTGCCAGCAGCTGGGACAAACAGAACACCATATATTTT. Encoded protein: CASSWDKQNTIYF.

This clone showed up just once. This chain links TRBV24-1 with TRBJ2-5, with D tentatively TRBD2 (6 bases). V lost 4 bases and J lost 5, with 10 bases in between. This CDR3 is built from 13 residues. Germline CDR1 KGHDR, CDR2 SFDVKD. The CDR3 nucleotides are TGTGCCACCAGTGAGGCGGGGCGGGAGACCCAGTACTTC. Protein sequence: CATSEAGRETQYF.

The CDR3 DNA sequence: TGTGCCAGTAGTATACGGGTCCGGGTTCAGCCCCAGCATTTT. Its protein product is CASSIRVRVQPQHF. This rearrangement joins TRBV19 to TRBJ1-5; D gene uncertain. The germline V and J ends were trimmed by 2 bases and 6 bases, with 11 bases remaining between them. Germline values: CDR1 LNHDA, CDR2 SQIVND (reference sequence). CDR3 length equals 14 residues.

V is TRBV4-2 and J is TRBJ2-1, with TRBD1 matching 7 bases. This CDR3 comprises 17 residues. Germline trimming cut 0 bases from V and 6 bases from J; bases unmatched to any gene: 11. Germline V CDR1 and CDR2: LGHNA, YNFKEQ. CDR3 sequence (DNA): TGTGCCAGCAGCCAAGAACTGCCAGGGGGATGGTCCAATGAGCAGTTCTTC. Its protein product is CASSQELPGGWSNEQFF.

The CDR3 DNA sequence: TGTGCCAGTAGTATCGGCAGGGGTGGGGAGAACACTGAAGCTTTCTTT. This translates into CASSIGRGGENTEAFF. This chain connects TRBV19 to TRBJ1-1; D might be TRBD1 (6 bases). V lost 3 bases and J lost 1, with 15 bases in between. The germline V gene encodes CDR1 LNHDA and CDR2 SQIVND (reference sequence). This CDR3 spans 16 amino acids.

The chain links TRBV30 to TRBJ2-3; D might be TRBD2 (5 bases). Germline CDR1 GTSNPN, CDR2 SVGIG (reference sequence). The CDR3 spans 14 residues. Trimming pared 7 bases from V and 4 bases from J, leaving 18 bases between. CDR3 region: CASDRRPGADTQYF. CDR3 sequence (DNA): TGTGCCTCGGATCGCAGGCCCGGGGCAGATACGCAGTATTTT.